This T cell receptor (beta chain) was recovered during a study of T cell changes during pregnancy in multiple sclerosis. The repertoire was sequenced with immunoSEQ multiplex PCR; TCRdb's copy has only in-frame clones and lacks some. The data hold tens of thousands of clones, with about 92% observed a single time. The germline V and J ends were trimmed by 2 bases and 3 bases, with 14 bases remaining between them. The CDR3 covers 15 residues. Germline values: CDR1 KGHSH, CDR2 LQKENI. The TCR originated in a female donor with multiple sclerosis, enrolled in a pregnancy study. The chain couples TRBV18 to TRBJ2-7, with D hard to call. Sequencing used CD4+ T cells from peripheral blood mononuclear cells, obtained after pregnancy. The CDR3 DNA reads TGTGCCAGCTCACCAGAGGTTGCGGTCTACTACGAGCAGTACTTC. Its translation: CASSPEVAVYYEQYF.